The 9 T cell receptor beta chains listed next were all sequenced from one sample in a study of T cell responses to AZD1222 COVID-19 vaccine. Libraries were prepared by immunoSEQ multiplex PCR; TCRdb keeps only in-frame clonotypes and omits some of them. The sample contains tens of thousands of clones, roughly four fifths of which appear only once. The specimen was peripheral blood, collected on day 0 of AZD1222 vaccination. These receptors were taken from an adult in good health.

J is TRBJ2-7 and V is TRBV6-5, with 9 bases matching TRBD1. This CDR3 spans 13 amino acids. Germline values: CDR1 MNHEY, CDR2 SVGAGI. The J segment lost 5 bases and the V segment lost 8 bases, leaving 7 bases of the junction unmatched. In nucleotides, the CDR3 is TGTGCCAGCTCGGACAGGGGAGGGGACGAGCAGTACTTC. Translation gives CASSDRGGDEQYF.

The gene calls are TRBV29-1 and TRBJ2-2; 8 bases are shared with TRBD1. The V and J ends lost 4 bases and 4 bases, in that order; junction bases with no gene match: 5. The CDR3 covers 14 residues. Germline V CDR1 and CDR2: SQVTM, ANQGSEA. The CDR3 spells CSVGTGPPTGELFF. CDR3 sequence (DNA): TGCAGCGTTGGGACAGGGCCCCCCACCGGGGAGCTGTTTTTT.

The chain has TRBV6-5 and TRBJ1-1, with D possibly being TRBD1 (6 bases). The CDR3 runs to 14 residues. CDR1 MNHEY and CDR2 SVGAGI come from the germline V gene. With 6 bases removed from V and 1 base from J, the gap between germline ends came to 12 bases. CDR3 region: CASRPGDPNTEAFF. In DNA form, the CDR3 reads TGTGCCAGCAGGCCAGGGGACCCGAACACTGAAGCTTTCTTT.

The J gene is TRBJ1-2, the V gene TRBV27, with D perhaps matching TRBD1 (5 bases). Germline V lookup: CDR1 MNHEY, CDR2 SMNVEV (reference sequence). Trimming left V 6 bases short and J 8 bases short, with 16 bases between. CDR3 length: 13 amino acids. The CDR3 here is CASSRGGSWGYTF. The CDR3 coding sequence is TGTGCCAGCAGCCGGGGGGGGTCTTGGGGCTACACCTTC.

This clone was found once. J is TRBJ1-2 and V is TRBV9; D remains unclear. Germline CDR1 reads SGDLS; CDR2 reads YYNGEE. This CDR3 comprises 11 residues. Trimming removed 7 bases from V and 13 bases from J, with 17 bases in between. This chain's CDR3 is CASGQIEGPTF. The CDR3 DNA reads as TGTGCCAGCGGCCAAATTGAAGGGCCCACCTTC.

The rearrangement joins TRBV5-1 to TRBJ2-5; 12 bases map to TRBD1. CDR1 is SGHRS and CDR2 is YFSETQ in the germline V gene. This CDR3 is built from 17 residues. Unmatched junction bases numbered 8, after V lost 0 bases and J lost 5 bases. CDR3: CASSLEPGTGGGETQYF. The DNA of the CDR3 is TGCGCCAGCAGCTTGGAACCCGGGACAGGGGGCGGTGAGACCCAGTACTTC.

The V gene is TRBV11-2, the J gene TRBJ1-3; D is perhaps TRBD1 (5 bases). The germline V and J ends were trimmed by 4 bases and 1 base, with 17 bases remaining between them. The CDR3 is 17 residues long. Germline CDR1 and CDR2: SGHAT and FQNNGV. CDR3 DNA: TGTGCCAGCAGCTCCTTCGTACCAGGGATATCTGGAAACACCATATATTTT. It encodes CASSSFVPGISGNTIYF.

The CDR3 coding sequence is TGTGCCAGTAGTTCGGGGCCAACTAGTTTTAATGAAAAACTGTTTTTT. Protein: CASSSGPTSFNEKLFF. The V and J genes are TRBV19 and TRBJ1-4; a possible D gene is TRBD1 (5 bases). The ends were cut back, 5 bases at V and 4 bases at J, with 17 bases in the middle. The CDR3 consists of 16 residues. CDR1 is LNHDA, CDR2 SQIVND, per germline (reference sequence).

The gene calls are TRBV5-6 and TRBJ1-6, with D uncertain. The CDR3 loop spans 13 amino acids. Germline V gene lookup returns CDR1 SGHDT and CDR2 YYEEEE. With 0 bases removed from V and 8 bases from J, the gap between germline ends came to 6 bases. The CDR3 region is CASSLGPDSPLHF. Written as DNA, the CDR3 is TGTGCCAGCAGCTTGGGGCCGGATTCACCCCTCCACTTT.